Presented here are 7 T cell receptor beta chains from one specimen sequenced in a study of beta chain features in type 1 diabetes (dated by TCRdb to 2016 to 2018). The library was generated by the immunoSEQ multiplex PCR assay. The entire amount of isolated RNA was reverse transcribed using the High Capacity cDNA Reverse Transcription Kit, so the sequenced TCRB transcripts were expressed ones. Drawn from immuneACCESS, this table holds only the in-frame rearrangements with V and J called that TCRdb kept. Clones are partly lost; checked studies trace under half to an unresolved V gene and leave the rest unexplained. This sample lists roughly 140,000 clones; around 50% were detected once. Under 0.5% of the sample belongs to the ten largest clones. The specimen sequenced was Tregs from blood. This specimen's cell subset or site label, per the study, means: regulatory CD4+ T cells. Receptors were obtained from a man aged 18 to 30 in good health.

This clone showed up just a few times. V gene TRBV28 combines with J gene TRBJ2-5, with a tentative D call TRBD2 (6 bases). Germline CDR1 is MDHEN and CDR2 is SYDVKM. The CDR3 length is 13 residues. V was clipped by 8 bases and J by 2 bases, with 12 bases between them. The CDR3 region is CASCPGDQETQYF. Written as DNA, the CDR3 is TGTGCCAGCTGCCCGGGGGATCAAGAGACCCAGTACTTC.

This clone has just a few counts. The chain has TRBV6-6 and TRBJ2-3; no clear D gene. The germline gives CDR1 MNHNY, CDR2 SVGAGI (reference sequence). The CDR3 extends over 14 amino acids. With 8 bases removed from V and 0 bases from J, the gap between germline ends came to 12 bases. CDR3 DNA: TGTGCCAGCGTTCGGTTCTCTAGCACAGATACGCAGTATTTT. This codes for CASVRFSSTDTQYF.

This clone has only a few counts. The V call is TRBV23-1, the J call TRBJ2-2, with D possibly being TRBD1 (7 bases). TRBV23-1 is treated as an ORF (open reading frame) with a function not yet certain. Trimming removed 0 bases from V and 2 bases from J, with 16 bases in between. The CDR3 sequence is 18 residues long. This chain's CDR3 is CASSQSGWQGGNTGELFF. CDR3 coding DNA: TGCGCCAGCAGTCAATCGGGATGGCAGGGGGGCAACACCGGGGAGCTGTTTTTT.

The chain is built from TRBV5-1 and TRBJ2-2; possibly TRBD1 for D (5 bases). The CDR3 covers 16 residues. Germline values: CDR1 SGHRS, CDR2 YFSETQ. Trimming removed 3 bases from V and 5 bases from J, with 17 bases in between. CDR3 in amino acids: CASSSLRGRTTGELFF. In nucleotides, the CDR3 is TGCGCCAGCAGCTCTTTAAGGGGTCGAACAACCGGGGAGCTGTTTTTT.

The V gene is TRBV20-1, the J gene TRBJ2-7; D uncertain. With 3 bases removed from V and 3 bases from J, the gap between germline ends came to 6 bases. CDR1 is DFQATT and CDR2 is SNEGSKA in the germline V gene (reference sequence). The CDR3 spans 11 residues. CDR3 DNA: TGCAGTGCTAGCTTAGTCTACGAGCAGTACTTC. Translated: CSASLVYEQYF.

Only a few counts were recorded for this clone. The gene calls are TRBV28 and TRBJ2-7, with no clear D. CDR1 MDHEN and CDR2 SYDVKM come from the germline V gene. The germline V and J ends were trimmed by 2 bases and 7 bases, with 9 bases remaining between them. The CDR3 has 12 amino acids. CDR3 sequence: CASSLGIGEQYF. The DNA of the CDR3 is TGTGCCAGCAGTTTAGGCATCGGGGAGCAGTACTTC.

V gene TRBV6-6 combines with J gene TRBJ2-7; D gene unclear. V lost 7 bases, J lost 3 bases, and 13 bases lay in between. Germline CDR1 MNHNY, CDR2 SVGAGI (reference sequence). The CDR3 contains 13 residues. The CDR3 DNA sequence: TGTGCCAGCACCTCCGGTATAGTCTACGAGCAGTACTTC. It codes for CASTSGIVYEQYF.